This TCR beta chain was documented in a study of persistence of HIV-infected CD4 T cells. Study-wide results and caveats: CMV- and Gag-responding cells had lower TCRbeta richness than CD3/CD28-responding cells.

Trimming pared 2 bases from V and 2 bases from J, leaving 18 bases between. CDR1 and CDR2 from the germline V gene are KGHSH and LQKENI. CDR3 size: 18 residues. This clone has only one observation. Antigen unknown. This was the immunoSEQ version 4 assay in survey mode. Assay used: immunoSEQ multiplex PCR; TCRdb lists only in-frame clones, some missing. The profile shows about 40,000 clones, approximately 78% of them singletons. Cells were stimulated with overlapping HIV-1 Gag 15-mer peptides. CD40L/CD69 double-negative CD45RO-high memory CD4+ T cells were collected. Plasma HIV-1 RNA stayed below 50 copies/mL for at least 4 years. PBMCs were depleted of CD8+ T cells before stimulation.

The sequencing here drew on CD4+ T cells sorted from PBMCs after approximately 20-hour stimulation, taken from a patient who received antiretroviral therapy. The TCR comes from an adult man with HIV who was CMV-seropositive. The rearrangement joins TRBV18 to TRBJ2-2, with D tentatively TRBD2 (5 bases). The DNA of the CDR3 is TGTGCCAGCTCACCATTCACGCAGGAGGCACCCAACACCGGGGAGCTGTTTTTT. This codes for CASSPFTQEAPNTGELFF.